One TCR beta chain is described in this entry. This sample is drawn from a study of siplizumab effects on memory and regulatory T cells. The CDR3 runs 15 residues. Germline assignment: CDR1 SGHRS and CDR2 YFSETQ. The ends lost 4 bases at V and 3 bases at J; junction bases unmatched: 10. Assay used: immunoSEQ multiplex PCR; TCRdb lists only in-frame clones, some missing. The sample has about 82,000 clones, about 87% seen once; the top ten hold roughly 1.5%. This clonotype was obtained from a human donor in good health. The chain combines TRBV5-1 with TRBJ2-7, with 7 bases lining up with TRBD1. The sample consisted of Tregs sorted from blood. The CDR3 DNA reads as TGCGCCAGCAGCCCGACCGGGACAGTCCTCTACGAGCAGTACTTC. Translating gives CASSPTGTVLYEQYF.